The clone carrying this TCR beta chain was counted ten times or more. TCR cDNA, made by 5'RACE template switching, carried an added universal primer site and UMIs. One entry per CDR3 protein results from TCRdb running MiXCR on the 5' RACE reads. The table includes 45,000 to 60,000 distinct CDR3 sequences, approximately 6.1% detected once. The germline V gene encodes CDR1 SQVTM and CDR2 ANQGSEA. This CDR3 region has 14 residues. Trimming took 0 bases from V and 3 from J, leaving 11 bases between them. This sample was taken from a study of T cells after yellow fever vaccination. Study in general: EM, EMRA, CM and Tscm memory subsets were separated by sorting (using CD3, CD45RA, CCR7 and CD95).

Study-wide findings and caveats: Contaminants from the bulk population, in the form of abundant clonotypes, could be found in FACS-sorted repertoires. Subsequent to the booster, the majority of primary-vaccination clones reappeared (under 98% CD4, approximately 85% CD8).

This chain links TRBV29-1 with TRBJ1-2, with D tentatively TRBD1 (5 bases). The source is a man between 18 and 35 years old who received the YFV17D yellow fever vaccine. This specimen was PBMCs, either bulk or a sorted T-cell subset (CD4+, CD8+, memory, or dextramer-sorted; not recorded which), taken on the day of the yellow fever booster vaccination. CDR3 residues: CSVEDLARDYGYTF. The CDR3 DNA reads TGCAGCGTTGAAGATCTGGCCAGGGACTATGGCTACACCTTC.